Below, 5 T cell receptor beta chains from the same sample are listed, as sequenced in a study of T cells in women clearing cervical HPV infection. Some clones are missing from TCRdb's copy, which holds only in-frame ones; the method was immunoSEQ multiplex PCR. In total, the table holds about 44,000 clones. Sequencing used blood buffy coat. Receptors were obtained from a woman between 18 and 70 years old with a cervical HPV16 infection that either progressed to CIN3+ or cleared (not recorded which).

Turning to this clone: The CDR3 end lies 3 residues beyond the end of the read and is filled in from the germline J gene. The rearrangement uses TRBV20-1 and TRBJ1-1; tentative D call: TRBD1 (6 bases). CDR3 length: 13 amino acids. Trimming took off 6 bases at V and 1 base at J, with 12 bases between the two ends. Germline lookup yields CDR1 DFQATT and CDR2 SNEGSKA (reference sequence). The CDR3 reads CSAKQDRNTEAFF. The CDR3 DNA, read in part, is TGCAGTGCCAAACAGGACAGGAACACTGAA.

Turning to this clone: The CDR3 end lies 3 residues beyond the end of the read and is filled in from the germline J gene. The J gene is TRBJ1-2, the V gene TRBV18; TRBD1 is a possible D gene (5 bases). The CDR3 contains 14 residues. Germline loops: CDR1 KGHSH, CDR2 LQKENI. Incomplete CDR3 DNA: TGTGCCAGCTCACCACAGGGGCCGCCGGATGAC. It codes for CASSPQGPPDD. The CDR3 in full is CASSPQGPPDDYTF.

The CDR3 sequence: CASSLEQGETQYF. The sequenced part of the CDR3 DNA is TGTGCCAGCAGCTTAGAACAGGGAGAGACC. The chain has TRBV7-2 and TRBJ2-5; possibly TRBD1 for D (6 bases). The CDR3 extends 3 residues past the end of the read, so its final part is completed from the germline J gene. There are 13 residues in the CDR3. Germline V gene data show CDR1 as SGHTA and CDR2 as FQGNSA. V lost 1 base and J lost 4, with 7 bases in between. Full variable domain (remainder filled in from reference TRBV7-2 and TRBJ2-5): GAGVSQSPSNKVTEKGKDVELRCDPISGHTALYWYRQSLGQGLEFLIYFQGNSAPDKSGLPSDRFSAERTGGSVSTLTIQRTQQEDSAVYLCASSLEQGETQYFGPGTRLLVL.

To note about this clone: The CDR3 is cut off 3 residues early in the read; its end comes from the germline J gene. V usage is TRBV11-2 and J usage is TRBJ2-3; a possible D gene is TRBD2 (5 bases). CDR3 size: 13 residues. Germline CDR1 is SGHAT and CDR2 is FQNNGV. Trimming took 5 bases from V and 4 from J, leaving 10 bases between them. CDR3 region: CASSNLGADTQYF. The sequenced CDR3 bases are TGTGCCAGCAGCAACCTCGGGGCAGATACG.

Comments on this clone: The missing CDR3 end, 3 residues past where the read stops, is filled in from the germline J gene. The gene calls are TRBV20-1 and TRBJ2-3, with TRBD2 matching 10 bases. Germline trimming cut 0 bases from V and 2 bases from J; bases unmatched to any gene: 11. The CDR3 spans 18 residues. Germline V gives CDR1 DFQATT, CDR2 SNEGSKA (reference sequence). CDR3: CSARDFSASGGLTDTQYF. The CDR3 DNA, read in part, is TGCAGTGCTAGAGATTTTTCGGCTAGCGGGGGTCTCACAGATACG.